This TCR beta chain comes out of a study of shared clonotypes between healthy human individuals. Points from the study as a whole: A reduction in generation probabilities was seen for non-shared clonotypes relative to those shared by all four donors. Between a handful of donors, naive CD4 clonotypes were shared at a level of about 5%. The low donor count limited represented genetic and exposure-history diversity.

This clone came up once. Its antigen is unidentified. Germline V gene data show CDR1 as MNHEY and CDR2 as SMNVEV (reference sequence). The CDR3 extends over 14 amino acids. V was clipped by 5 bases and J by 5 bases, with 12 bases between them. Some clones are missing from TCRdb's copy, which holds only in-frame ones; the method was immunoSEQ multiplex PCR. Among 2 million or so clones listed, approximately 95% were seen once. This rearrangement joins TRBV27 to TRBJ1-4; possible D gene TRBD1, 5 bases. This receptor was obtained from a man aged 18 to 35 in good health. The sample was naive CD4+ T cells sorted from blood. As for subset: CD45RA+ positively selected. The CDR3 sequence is CASSVQGLNEKLFF. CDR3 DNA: TGTGCCAGCAGTGTTCAGGGTTTGAATGAAAAACTGTTTTTT.